This T cell receptor beta chain derives from a study of blood T cell repertoires in COVID-19. The overall study: The samples span acute and convalescent COVID-19 from the United States, Italy and Spain.

Sequencing was performed with immunoSEQ multiplex PCR; in TCRdb, only in-frame clones are kept and a portion is missing. The table has 300,000 to 350,000 clones, more than 90% seen once. V shed 9 bases and J 3 bases; nucleotides not matched to a gene: 6. Germline CDR1 SGDLS, CDR2 YYNGEE. This CDR3 contains 14 residues. Exposed participants encountered a COVID-19 case during the 2 weeks preceding study entry. The sequence derives from a young woman who had been exposed to COVID-19. Sequences were obtained from PBMCs or T cells enriched from blood (not recorded which). The rearrangement uses TRBV9 and TRBJ2-1, with 10 nucleotides matching TRBD2. DNA of the CDR3: TGTGCCATCGTTCTAGCGGGGGACTACAATGAGCAGTTCTTC. It encodes CAIVLAGDYNEQFF.